The present TCR beta chain was sequenced within a study of blood T cells in healthy people across ages (dated by TCRdb to the mid-2010s). Background on the whole study: In model experiments, roughly one uniquely barcoded TCR beta cDNA molecule per two T cells was captured by template switching. The study measured age-related changes in TCR beta repertoire diversity using deep sequencing normalized with unique cDNA molecular identifiers. Four age groups were formed from the donors: young (average around 15 years), middle-aged (just under 40), aged (62) and long-lived (around 82). Donors of different ages were randomly distributed across sequencing lanes to avoid experimental bias. Two additional independent replicas of 1 million unique cDNA reads from the same blood draw were analyzed for two donors (one aged 18 to 29 and one aged 80 or older).

What the work shows at the level of the full study, not this receptor alone: Because donor CMV infection status was unknown, age-related changes in expanded clonotypes were potentially confounded. Observed TCR beta diversity correlated strongly with the percentage of naive T cells measured by flow cytometry. Total diversity estimates from one million sequenced T cells were considered lower bounds and underestimates. Observed TCR beta diversity per million T cells fell roughly linearly with age, and a significant reduction was already apparent by age roughly 40. Compared with the aged group, more naive CD4+ T cells, fewer expanded clones and increased TCR diversity were shown by the long-lived group, suggesting age selection. Bulk unsorted PBMC profiling prevented conclusive comparison of naive and antigen-experienced compartments.

This clonotype was observed a handful of times. The antigen it recognizes is unknown. No much larger clone is present one base from it, and per-base qualities are unavailable. The 40 or so donors, aged 6 to 90 years, were systemically healthy Caucasian individuals from Russia. Each donor gave roughly 11 milliliters of peripheral blood, drawn into EDTA-treated Vacutainer tubes. Ficoll-Paque density-gradient centrifugation was used to isolate PBMCs, with at least 6 million obtained per sample. Trizol reagent was used to extract total RNA from PBMCs, with at least 6 micrograms per sample. Naive CD45RAhigh/CD27high T cell percentages were measured by flow cytometry on a PBMC aliquot from every donor. Libraries were built with 5' RACE. Sequencing relied on an Illumina HiSeq 2500. A second PCR of roughly 6 to 11 cycles was performed with a sample-barcoded 5' primer and a J-beta primer mix. Each TCR beta cDNA molecule received a unique molecular identifier from a template-switch 5' adaptor carrying 12 random nucleotides. Each sample yielded at least 2.5 million CDR3-containing paired-end reads. First-strand cDNA was synthesized from all RNA with the Mint cDNA synthesis kit, primed by a TRBC-specific oligonucleotide. Following uracil-DNA glycosylase treatment, a first 18-cycle PCR with universal primers M1SS and BC2_uni_R was performed on all cDNA. Concerning the study's data processing: For normalization, 1 million high-quality reads, each with a distinct molecular identifier, were randomly selected from each sample. Reads with shared molecular identifiers were discarded instead of being binned into consensus sequences. MiTCR, with a Q25 quality threshold and the strictest error-elimination algorithm, was used for CDR3 identification, clonotype clustering and error correction. A nonparametric unseen species model with Euler transformation was used to estimate lower-bound total TCR beta diversity. TCRdb took the public reads, trimmed them with fastp at Q25, ran MiXCR for clone calling and kept in-frame beta chains. Entries that share a CDR3 protein sequence are merged under the most common genes and DNA. The V and J calls were not made by the authors but by TCRdb's processing. This sample comprises 1.5 million to 2 million distinct CDR3 sequences, roughly 32% of them detected only once. The top ten hold around 10% of the sample.

The germline V end is reduced by 6 bases and the J end by 4 bases; junction bases left unmatched: 10. CDR1 and CDR2 (MGHRA, YSYEKL) derive from the germline V gene. The CDR3 holds 15 amino acids from the cysteine to the phenylalanine. The read is trimmed to its CDR3 DNA, 45 bases read in frame from base 1. The sequence derives from a woman aged 25 to 45 in good health. The sequenced material came from blood. The chain is assembled from TRBV4-1 and TRBJ1-1; the junction holds 8 bases that match TRBD1. Here the CDR3 is given as CASSHPQGARTEAFF. The nucleotide sequence reads TGCGCCAGCAGTCATCCCCAGGGGGCTCGCACTGAAGCTTTCTTT.